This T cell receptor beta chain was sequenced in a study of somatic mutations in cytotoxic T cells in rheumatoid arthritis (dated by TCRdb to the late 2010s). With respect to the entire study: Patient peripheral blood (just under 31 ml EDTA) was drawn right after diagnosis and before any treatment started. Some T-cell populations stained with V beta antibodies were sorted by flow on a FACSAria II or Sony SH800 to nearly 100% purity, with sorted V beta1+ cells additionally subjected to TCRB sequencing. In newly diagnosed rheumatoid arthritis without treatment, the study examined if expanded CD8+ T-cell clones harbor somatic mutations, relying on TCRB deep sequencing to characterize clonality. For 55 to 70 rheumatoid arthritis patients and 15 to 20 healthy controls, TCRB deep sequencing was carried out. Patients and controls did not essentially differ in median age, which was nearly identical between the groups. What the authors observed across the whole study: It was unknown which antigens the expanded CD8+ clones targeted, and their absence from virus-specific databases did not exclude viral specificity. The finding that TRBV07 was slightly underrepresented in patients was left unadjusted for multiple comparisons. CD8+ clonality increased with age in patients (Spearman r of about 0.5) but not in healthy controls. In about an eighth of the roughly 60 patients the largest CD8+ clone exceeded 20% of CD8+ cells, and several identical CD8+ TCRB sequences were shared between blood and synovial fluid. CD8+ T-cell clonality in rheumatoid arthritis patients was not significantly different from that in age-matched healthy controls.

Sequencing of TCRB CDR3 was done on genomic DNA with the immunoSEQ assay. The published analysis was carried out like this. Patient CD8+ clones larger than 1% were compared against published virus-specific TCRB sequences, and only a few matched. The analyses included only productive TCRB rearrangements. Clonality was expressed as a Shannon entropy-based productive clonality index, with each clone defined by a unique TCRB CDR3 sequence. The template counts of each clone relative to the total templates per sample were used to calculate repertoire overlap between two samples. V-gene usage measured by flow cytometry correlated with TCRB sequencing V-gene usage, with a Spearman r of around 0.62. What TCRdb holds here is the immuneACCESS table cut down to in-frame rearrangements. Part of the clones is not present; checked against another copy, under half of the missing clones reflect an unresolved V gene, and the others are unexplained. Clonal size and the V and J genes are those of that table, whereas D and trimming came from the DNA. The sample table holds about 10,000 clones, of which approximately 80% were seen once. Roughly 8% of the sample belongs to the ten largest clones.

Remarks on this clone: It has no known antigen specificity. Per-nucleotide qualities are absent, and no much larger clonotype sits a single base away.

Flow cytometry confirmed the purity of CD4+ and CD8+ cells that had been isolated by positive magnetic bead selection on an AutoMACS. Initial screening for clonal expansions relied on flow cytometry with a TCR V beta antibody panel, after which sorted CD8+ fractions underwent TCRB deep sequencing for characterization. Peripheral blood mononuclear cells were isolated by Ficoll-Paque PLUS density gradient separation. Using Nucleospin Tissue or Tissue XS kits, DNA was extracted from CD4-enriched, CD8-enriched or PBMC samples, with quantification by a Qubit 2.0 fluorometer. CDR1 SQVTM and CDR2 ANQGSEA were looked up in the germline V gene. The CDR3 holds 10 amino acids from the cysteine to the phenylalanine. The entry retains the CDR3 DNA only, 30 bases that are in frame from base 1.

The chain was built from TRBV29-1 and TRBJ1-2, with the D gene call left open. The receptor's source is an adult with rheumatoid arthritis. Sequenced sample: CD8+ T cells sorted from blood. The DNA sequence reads TGCAGTATACGGGCGTATGGCTACACCTTC. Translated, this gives CSIRAYGYTF.